This passage covers 16 T cell receptor beta chains from one sample sequenced in a study of T cells in localized non-small cell lung cancer. The method was immunoSEQ multiplex PCR; TCRdb's version includes in-frame clones alone and lacks a portion of them. In the table there are a few thousand clones, 26% of which are singletons. Specimen: lung tumor tissue, collected before any cancer treatment. The receptors originated from a female donor at least 60 years old with stage I lung adenocarcinoma.

This clone is categorized as medium-sized (0.01 to 0.1%). The chain uses TRBV6-8 and TRBJ1-5, with D tentatively TRBD1 (5 bases). CDR1 is MNHGY, CDR2 SAAAGT, per germline. Trimming pared 2 bases from V and 6 bases from J, leaving 11 bases between. The CDR3 extends over 14 amino acids. The CDR3 region is CASSYPQGRQPQHF. CDR3 DNA sequence: TGTGCCAGCAGTTACCCCCAGGGTCGTCAGCCCCAGCATTTT.

In regard to this clone: At one of its ends the junction is not consistent with the germline gene, which may arise from a read error. The V and J genes are TRBV6-8 and TRBJ1-2, with no clear D. The CDR3 length is 12 residues. Per the germline V gene, CDR1 is MNHGY and CDR2 is SAAAGT. The CDR3 DNA reads as TGTGCCATCAGTGTGGGTCTGAAAGGCTACACCTTC. As protein: CAISVGLKGYTF.

The gene calls are TRBV6-8 and TRBJ1-5; D gene uncertain. The germline V gene encodes CDR1 MNHGY and CDR2 SAAAGT. Trimming cost V 5 bases and J 8 bases, with 13 bases left between them. CDR3 length: 13 amino acids. CDR3 coding DNA: TGTGCCAGCAGTCCGCTGAGTGGGGAGCCCCAGCATTTT. It specifies CASSPLSGEPQHF.

This clone was found a few times. The chain links TRBV28 to TRBJ1-1; D is unresolved. V shed 5 bases and J shed 3 bases, with 7 bases lying between them. The CDR3 is 12 amino acids. CDR1 is MDHEN and CDR2 is SYDVKM in the germline V gene. The CDR3 region is CASSRTYTEAFF. In nucleotides, the CDR3 is TGTGCCAGCAGTCGGACCTACACTGAAGCTTTCTTT.

This clone qualifies as medium-sized. The chain links TRBV9 to TRBJ1-2; D gene uncertain. Germline loops: CDR1 SGDLS, CDR2 YYNGEE. V gave up 5 bases and J gave up 5 bases, with 16 bases separating them. The CDR3 is 14 amino acids. The DNA for the CDR3 is TGTGCCAGCAGTGTTGGAGGGTTGGGTTATGGCTACACCTTC. Translated, it gives CASSVGGLGYGYTF.

This clone was picked up a small number of times. CDR3 coding DNA: TGCAGCGTTGCCGAGGTCGCAGATACGCAGTATTTT. Its translation: CSVAEVADTQYF. V gene TRBV29-1 combines with J gene TRBJ2-3; D call uncertain. The V end was cut by 4 bases, the J end by 4 bases, with 9 bases between. The germline gives CDR1 SQVTM, CDR2 ANQGSEA. The CDR3 has 12 residues.

Written as DNA, the CDR3 is TGCGCCAGCAGCCTTTCGGGACCAAACACTGAAGCTTTCTTT. This gives the protein CASSLSGPNTEAFF. This chain links TRBV5-1 with TRBJ1-1; D is perhaps TRBD1 (5 bases). V lost 4 bases to trimming and J lost 2 bases, with 12 bases between them. The CDR3 length is 14 residues. Germline V gene data show CDR1 as SGHRS and CDR2 as YFSETQ. The full variable domain, in which reference TRBV5-1 and TRBJ1-1 provide the parts outside the CDR3, is KAGVTQTPRYLIKTRGQQVTLSCSPISGHRSVSWYQQTPGQGLQFLFEYFSETQRNKGNFPGRFSGRQFSNSRSEMNVSTLELGDSALYLCASSLSGPNTEAFFGQGTRLTVV.

By proportion, this clone is medium-sized. This chain uses TRBV11-3 with TRBJ2-7, with 10 bases matching TRBD1. The length of the CDR3 is 16 residues. The germline V gene encodes CDR1 SGHNT and CDR2 YENEEA. The V segment lost 5 bases and the J segment 1 base; nucleotides outside the gene matches: 8. The CDR3 region is CASSPGQGLSSYEQYF. CDR3 bases: TGTGCCAGCAGCCCGGGACAGGGGCTAAGTTCCTACGAGCAGTACTTC. Together with reference TRBV11-3 and TRBJ2-7, the CDR3 gives the full variable domain: EAGVVQSPRYKIIEKKQPVAFWCNPISGHNTLYWYLQNLGQGPELLIRYENEEAVDDSQLPKDRFSAERLKGVDSTLKIQPAELGDSAVYLCASSPGQGLSSYEQYFGPGTRLTVT.

The chain is built from TRBV11-3 and TRBJ2-4, with unresolved D. The CDR3 covers 14 residues. Per the germline V gene, CDR1 is SGHNT and CDR2 is YENEEA. The V and J ends lost 5 bases and 0 bases respectively, with 8 bases between them. CDR3 sequence (DNA): TGTGCCAGCAGCCCGTCAGTAGCCAAAAACATTCAGTACTTC. It translates to CASSPSVAKNIQYF.

The gene calls are TRBV19 and TRBJ2-2, with 9 bases matching TRBD1. Germline trimming cut 3 bases from V and 6 bases from J; bases unmatched to any gene: 2. This CDR3 spans 14 amino acids. The germline V gene has CDR1 LNHDA and CDR2 SQIVND (reference sequence). CDR3 region: CASSMGQGSGELFF. CDR3 DNA: TGTGCCAGTAGTATGGGACAGGGCTCCGGGGAGCTGTTTTTT.

This clone was picked up a small number of times. CDR3 in DNA: TGTGCCAGCAGCTTGCCAGGGACAGGGAGCTACGAGCAGTACTTC. Translated, it gives CASSLPGTGSYEQYF. The J gene is TRBJ2-7, the V gene TRBV11-3, with TRBD1 matching over 9 bases. The V gene end was trimmed by 3 bases and the J gene end by 3 bases; junction bases not matched to a gene: 6. The germline V gene has CDR1 SGHNT and CDR2 YENEEA. CDR3 length: 15 amino acids.

This clone was seen only a few times. V and J are TRBV29-1 and TRBJ2-7; TRBD2 might be the D (6 bases). The V gene lost 5 bases and the J gene lost 0 bases, with 11 bases spanning the gap. The CDR3 runs 13 residues. Germline V gene sequence: CDR1 SQVTM, CDR2 ANQGSEA. CDR3 DNA sequence: TGCAGCGTTACGGGCGGGGTCTCCTACGAGCAGTACTTC. Residues: CSVTGGVSYEQYF.

A few counts support this clone. The V call is TRBV6-7, the J call TRBJ1-2, with D tentatively TRBD1 (6 bases). TRBV6-7 carries the ORF label, with uncertain function. Trimming left V 5 bases short and J 4 bases short, with 17 bases between. This CDR3 has 15 amino acids. CDR3: CASSLDSGASYGYTF. The CDR3, as DNA: TGTGCCAGCAGTCTGGACTCAGGGGCTTCCTATGGCTACACCTTC.

CDR3 in DNA: TGTGCCAGCAGCTTGGGTAATTCTGGAAACACCATATATTTT. Translated: CASSLGNSGNTIYF. This chain uses TRBV11-3 with TRBJ1-3, with D unclear. The germline V gene encodes CDR1 SGHNT and CDR2 YENEEA. CDR3 length equals 14 residues. With 3 bases removed from V and 1 base from J, the gap between germline ends came to 7 bases.

This clone appeared once. This rearrangement joins TRBV18 to TRBJ1-1; D gene unclear. CDR3 length equals 14 residues. Trimming left V 6 bases short and J 1 base short, with 12 bases between. From germline, CDR1 is KGHSH and CDR2 LQKENI. The CDR3 DNA reads TGTGCCAGCTCGTACCTTCAGACGAACACTGAAGCTTTCTTT. As protein: CASSYLQTNTEAFF.

The V gene is TRBV5-1, the J gene TRBJ2-5; TRBD2 agrees at 13 bases. Germline V gene sequence: CDR1 SGHRS, CDR2 YFSETQ. This CDR3 has 15 amino acids. V lost 4 bases to trimming and J lost 4 bases; unmatched junction nucleotides: 4. The CDR3 here is CASSRTSGSGETQYF. CDR3 sequence (DNA): TGCGCCAGCAGCCGGACTAGCGGGAGCGGAGAGACCCAGTACTTC.